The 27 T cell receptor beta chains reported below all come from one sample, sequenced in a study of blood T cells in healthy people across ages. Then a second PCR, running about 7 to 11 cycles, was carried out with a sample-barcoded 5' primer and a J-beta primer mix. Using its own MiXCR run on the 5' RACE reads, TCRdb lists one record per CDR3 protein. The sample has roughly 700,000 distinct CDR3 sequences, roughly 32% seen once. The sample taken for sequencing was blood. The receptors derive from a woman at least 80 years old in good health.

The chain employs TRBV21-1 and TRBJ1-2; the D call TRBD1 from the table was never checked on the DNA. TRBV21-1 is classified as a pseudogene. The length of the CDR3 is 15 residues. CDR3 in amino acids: CASNTPGQANYGYTF. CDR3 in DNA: TGTGCCAGCAACACCCCGGGACAGGCTAACTATGGCTACACCTTC.

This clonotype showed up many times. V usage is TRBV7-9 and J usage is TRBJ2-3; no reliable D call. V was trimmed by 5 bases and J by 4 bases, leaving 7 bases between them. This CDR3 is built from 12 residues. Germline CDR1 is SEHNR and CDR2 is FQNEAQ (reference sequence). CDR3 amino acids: CASSPPPDTQYF. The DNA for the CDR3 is TGTGCCAGCAGCCCCCCGCCAGATACGCAGTATTTT.

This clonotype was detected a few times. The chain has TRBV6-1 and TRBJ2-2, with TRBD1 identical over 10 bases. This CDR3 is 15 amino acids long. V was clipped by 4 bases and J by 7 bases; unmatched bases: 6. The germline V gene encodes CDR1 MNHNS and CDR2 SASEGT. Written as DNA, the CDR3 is TGTGCCAGCAGTGCGAGGGACAGGGGAGGCGGGGAGCTGTTTTTT. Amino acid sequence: CASSARDRGGGELFF.

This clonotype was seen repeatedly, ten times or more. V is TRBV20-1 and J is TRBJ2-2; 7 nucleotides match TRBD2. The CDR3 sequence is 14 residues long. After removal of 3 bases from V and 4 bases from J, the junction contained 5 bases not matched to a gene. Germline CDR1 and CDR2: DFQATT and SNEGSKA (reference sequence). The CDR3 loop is CSASLGGSTGELFF. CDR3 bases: TGCAGTGCTAGCCTGGGGGGGTCCACCGGGGAGCTGTTTTTT.

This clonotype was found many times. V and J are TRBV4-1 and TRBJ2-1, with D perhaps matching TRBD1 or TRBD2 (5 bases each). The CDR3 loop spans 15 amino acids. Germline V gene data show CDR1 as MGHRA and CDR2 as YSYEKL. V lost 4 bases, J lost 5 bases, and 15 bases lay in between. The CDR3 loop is CASSRVWGLNNEQFF. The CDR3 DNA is TGCGCCAGCAGCCGAGTCTGGGGGTTGAACAATGAGCAGTTCTTC.

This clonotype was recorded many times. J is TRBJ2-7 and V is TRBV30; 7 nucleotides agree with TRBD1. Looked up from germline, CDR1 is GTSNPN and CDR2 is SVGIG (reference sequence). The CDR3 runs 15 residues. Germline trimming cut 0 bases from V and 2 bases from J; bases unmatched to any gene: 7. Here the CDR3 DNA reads TGTGCCTGGAGTGTCGGGACAGCCGACGCCTACGAGCAGTACTTC. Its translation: CAWSVGTADAYEQYF.

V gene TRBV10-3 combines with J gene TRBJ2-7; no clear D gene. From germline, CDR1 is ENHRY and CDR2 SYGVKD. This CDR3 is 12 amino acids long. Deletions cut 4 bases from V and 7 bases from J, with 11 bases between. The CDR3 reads CAISGKGNEQYF. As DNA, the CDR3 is TGTGCCATCAGTGGGAAAGGCAATGAGCAGTACTTC.

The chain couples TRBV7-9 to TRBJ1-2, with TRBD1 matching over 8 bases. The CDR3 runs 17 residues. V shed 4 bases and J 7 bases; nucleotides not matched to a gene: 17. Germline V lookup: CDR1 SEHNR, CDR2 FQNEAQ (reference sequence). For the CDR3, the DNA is TGTGCCAGCAGCTCAACCCGGACAGGGCCCCACAGGGGTGGCTACACCTTC. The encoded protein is CASSSTRTGPHRGGYTF.

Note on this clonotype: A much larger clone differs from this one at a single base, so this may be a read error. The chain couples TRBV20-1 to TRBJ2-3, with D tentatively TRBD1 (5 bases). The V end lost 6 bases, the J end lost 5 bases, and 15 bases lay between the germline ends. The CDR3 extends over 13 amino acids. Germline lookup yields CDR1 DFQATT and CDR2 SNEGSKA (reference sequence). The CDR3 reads CSASAGLRDTQYF. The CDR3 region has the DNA TGCAGTGCCTCGGCAGGGCTACGAGATACGCAGTATTTT.

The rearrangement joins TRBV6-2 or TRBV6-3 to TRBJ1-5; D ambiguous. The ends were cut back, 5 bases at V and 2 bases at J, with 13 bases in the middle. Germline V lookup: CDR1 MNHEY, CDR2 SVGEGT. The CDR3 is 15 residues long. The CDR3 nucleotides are TGTGCCAGCAGTAACGCGGGGTATGGCAATCAGCCCCAGCATTTT. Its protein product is CASSNAGYGNQPQHF.

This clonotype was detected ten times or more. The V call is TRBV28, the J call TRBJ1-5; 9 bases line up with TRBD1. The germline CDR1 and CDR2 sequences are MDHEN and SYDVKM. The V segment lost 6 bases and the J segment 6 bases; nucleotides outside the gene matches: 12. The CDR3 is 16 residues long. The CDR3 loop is CASSSRDREVSQPQHF. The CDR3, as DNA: TGTGCCAGCAGCTCCCGGGACAGGGAGGTTAGTCAGCCCCAGCATTTT.

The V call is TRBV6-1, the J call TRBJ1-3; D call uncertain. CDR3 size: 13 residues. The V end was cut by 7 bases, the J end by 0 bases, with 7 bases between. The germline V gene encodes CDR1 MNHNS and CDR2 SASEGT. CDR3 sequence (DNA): TGTGCCAGCACATTGGGCTCTGGAAACACCATATATTTT. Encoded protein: CASTLGSGNTIYF.

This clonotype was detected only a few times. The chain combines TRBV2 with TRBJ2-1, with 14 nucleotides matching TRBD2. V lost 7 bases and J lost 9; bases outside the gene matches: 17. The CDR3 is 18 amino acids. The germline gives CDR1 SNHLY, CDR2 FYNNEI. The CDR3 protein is CASTFLTSGGAIEGEQFF. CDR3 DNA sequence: TGTGCCAGCACCTTCCTGACTAGCGGGGGGGCAATCGAGGGTGAGCAGTTCTTC.

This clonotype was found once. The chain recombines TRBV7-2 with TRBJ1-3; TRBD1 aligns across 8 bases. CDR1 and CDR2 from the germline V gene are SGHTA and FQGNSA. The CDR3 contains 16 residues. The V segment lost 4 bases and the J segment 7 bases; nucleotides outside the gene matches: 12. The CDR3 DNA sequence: TGTGCCAGCAGCTCGGAGGGGACAGGCTCCTGGAACACCATATATTTT. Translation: CASSSEGTGSWNTIYF.

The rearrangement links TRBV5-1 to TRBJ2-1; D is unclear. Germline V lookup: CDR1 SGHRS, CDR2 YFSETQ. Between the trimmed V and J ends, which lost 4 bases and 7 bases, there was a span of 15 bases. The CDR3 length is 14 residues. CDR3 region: CASSHGISANEQFF. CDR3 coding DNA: TGCGCCAGCAGCCATGGGATCTCTGCTAATGAGCAGTTCTTC.

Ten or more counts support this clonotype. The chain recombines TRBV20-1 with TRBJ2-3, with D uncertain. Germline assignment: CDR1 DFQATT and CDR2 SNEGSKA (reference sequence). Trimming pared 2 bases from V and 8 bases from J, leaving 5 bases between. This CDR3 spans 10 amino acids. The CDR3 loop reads CSARQSTQYF. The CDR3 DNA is TGCAGTGCTAGACAGAGTACGCAGTATTTT.

The CDR3 loop reads CSASGRINEKLFF. CDR3 coding DNA: TGCAGTGCTAGTGGACGGATTAATGAAAAACTGTTTTTT. The V call is TRBV20-1, the J call TRBJ1-4; D unclear. Germline V CDR1 and CDR2: DFQATT, SNEGSKA (reference sequence). The CDR3 extends over 13 amino acids. Trimming removed 3 bases at V and 4 bases at J, with 9 bases between.

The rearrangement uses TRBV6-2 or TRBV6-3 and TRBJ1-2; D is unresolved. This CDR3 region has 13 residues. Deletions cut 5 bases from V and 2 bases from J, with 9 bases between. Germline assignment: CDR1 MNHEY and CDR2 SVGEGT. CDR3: CASSRRMNYGYTF. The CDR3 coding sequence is TGTGCCAGCAGTAGGCGAATGAACTATGGCTACACCTTC.

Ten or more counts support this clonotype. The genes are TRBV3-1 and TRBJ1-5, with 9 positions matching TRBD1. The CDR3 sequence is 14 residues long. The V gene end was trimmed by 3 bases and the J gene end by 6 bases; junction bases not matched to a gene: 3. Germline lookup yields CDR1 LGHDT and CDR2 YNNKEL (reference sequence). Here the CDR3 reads CASSQGQGSQPQHF. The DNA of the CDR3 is TGTGCCAGCAGCCAGGGACAGGGTAGTCAGCCCCAGCATTTT.

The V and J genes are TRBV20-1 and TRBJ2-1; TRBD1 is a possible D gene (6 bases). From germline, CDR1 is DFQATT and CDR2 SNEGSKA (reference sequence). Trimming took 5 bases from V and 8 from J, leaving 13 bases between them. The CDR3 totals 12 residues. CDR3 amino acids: CSAQDRQDEQFF. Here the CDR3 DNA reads TGCAGTGCTCAAGACAGGCAGGATGAGCAGTTCTTC.

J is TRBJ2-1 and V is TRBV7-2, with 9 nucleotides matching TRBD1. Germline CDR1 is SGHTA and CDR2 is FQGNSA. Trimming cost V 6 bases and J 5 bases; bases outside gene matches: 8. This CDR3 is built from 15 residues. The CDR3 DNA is TGTGCCAGCAGGCGTACCGGGACAGGGCACAATGAGCAGTTCTTC. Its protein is CASRRTGTGHNEQFF.

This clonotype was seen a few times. CDR3 amino acids: CASSKEGGILMNTEAFF. The CDR3 nucleotides read TGTGCCAGCAGCAAAGAAGGAGGGATCCTTATGAACACTGAAGCTTTCTTT. The chain is built from TRBV21-1 and TRBJ1-1. TRBV21-1 is a pseudogene segment. The CDR3 has 17 amino acids.

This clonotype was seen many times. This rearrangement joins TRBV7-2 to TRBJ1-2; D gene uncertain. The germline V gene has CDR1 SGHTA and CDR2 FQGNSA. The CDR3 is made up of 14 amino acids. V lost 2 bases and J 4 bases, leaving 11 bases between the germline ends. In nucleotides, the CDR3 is TGTGCCAGCAGCTTAAAAGCAGTCCTCTATGGCTACACCTTC. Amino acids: CASSLKAVLYGYTF.

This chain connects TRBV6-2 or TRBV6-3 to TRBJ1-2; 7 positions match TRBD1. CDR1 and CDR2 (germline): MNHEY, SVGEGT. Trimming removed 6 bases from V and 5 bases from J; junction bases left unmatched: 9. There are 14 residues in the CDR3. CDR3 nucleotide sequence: TGTGCCAGCAGAGGACAGGCTGACCGATATGGCTACACCTTC. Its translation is CASRGQADRYGYTF.

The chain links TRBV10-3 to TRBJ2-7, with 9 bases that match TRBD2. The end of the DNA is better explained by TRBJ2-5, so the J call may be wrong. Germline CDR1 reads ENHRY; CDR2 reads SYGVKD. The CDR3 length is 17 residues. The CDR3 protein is CAISPPSGTLTKETQYF. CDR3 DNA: TGTGCCATCAGTCCCCCTAGCGGGACCCTTACGAAAGAGACCCAGTACTTC.

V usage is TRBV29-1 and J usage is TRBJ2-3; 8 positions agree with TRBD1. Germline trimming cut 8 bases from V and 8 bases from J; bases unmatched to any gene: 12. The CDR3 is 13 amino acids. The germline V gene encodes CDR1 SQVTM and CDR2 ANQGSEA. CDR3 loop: CSSRAGGGGTQYF. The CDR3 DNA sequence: TGCAGCTCCCGGGCAGGGGGCGGTGGTACGCAGTATTTT.

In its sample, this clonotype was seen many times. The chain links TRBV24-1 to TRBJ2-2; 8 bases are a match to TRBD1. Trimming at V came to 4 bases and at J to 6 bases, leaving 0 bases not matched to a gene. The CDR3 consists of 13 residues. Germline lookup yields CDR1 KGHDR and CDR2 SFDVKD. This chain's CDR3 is CATSETGAGELFF. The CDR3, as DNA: TGTGCCACCAGTGAGACAGGGGCCGGGGAGCTGTTTTTT.